This T cell receptor beta chain was retrieved from a study of cytomegalovirus exposure and HLA in healthy donors. Notes on the study in general: Using a false discovery rate of 0.05, a later analysis showed that approximately 16,000 TCR beta sequences were associated with HLA alleles.

Per germline, CDR1 MDHEN and CDR2 SYDVKM. CDR3 size: 17 residues. V lost 4 bases, J lost 0 bases, and 18 bases lay in between. Both 60 Vbeta primers and 13 Jbeta primers went into the PCR. Only in-frame clones appear in the TCRdb table, and some are missing; sequencing was by immunoSEQ multiplex PCR. The repertoire includes roughly 130,000 clones, 70% to 75% of them detected once, and 2% to 2.5% sits in the top ten. Of note for this clone: Its antigen is undetermined.

The sample consisted of PBMCs. The TCR comes from a woman aged 40 to 50 in good health and CMV-seropositive. V gene TRBV28 combines with J gene TRBJ1-2; D is possibly TRBD1 (6 bases). The CDR3, as DNA: TGTGCCAGCAGTTCGTTTGGGGGGGCAGAGTCTAACTATGGCTACACCTTC. Translating gives CASSSFGGAESNYGYTF.